Listed below are T cell receptor beta chains from one sample, sequenced in a study of CD8 T cells in ankylosing spondylitis. TCRdb called the 5' RACE reads again in MiXCR, with one record for every CDR3 protein. The sample lists approximately 39,000 distinct CDR3 sequences, approximately 11% occurring once. What was sequenced was synovial fluid, either unsorted or a sorted T cell fraction (not recorded which). These receptors all come from a male donor with ankylosing spondylitis. Each CDR3 is given with its conserved first and last residue. A D gene is named only where the DNA matches it firmly. Rows give clone size only sometimes, using once, few, many, or a class for an expanded clone.

d_gene: -
v_gene: TRBV7-2
j_gene: TRBJ1-5
abundance: few
CDR3nt: TGTGCCAGCAGCTTAGGGGGCTTCAATCAGCCCCAGCATTTT
CDR3aa: CASSLGGFNQPQHF

d_gene: -
v_gene: TRBV5-1
j_gene: TRBJ2-6
abundance: -
CDR3nt: TGCGCCAGCAGCTTGGGGGGGGGCAGATCTGGGGCCAACGTCCTGACTTTC
CDR3aa: CASSLGGGRSGANVLTF

d_gene: -
v_gene: TRBV7-8
j_gene: TRBJ2-2
abundance: many
CDR3nt: TGTGCCAGCAGTCGCGTTCTGCCCGGGGAGCTGTTTTTT
CDR3aa: CASSRVLPGELFF

d_gene: TRBD1
v_gene: TRBV4-2
j_gene: TRBJ2-6
abundance: -
CDR3nt: TGTGCCAGCAGCCAGGATGGACAGGCGGCAGGGGCCAACGTCCTGACTTTC
CDR3aa: CASSQDGQAAGANVLTF

d_gene: TRBD2
v_gene: TRBV4-1
j_gene: TRBJ2-7
abundance: many
CDR3nt: TGCGCCAGCAGCCAAGGACCGGGGACTAGCGGCTCCTACGAGCAGTACTTC
CDR3aa: CASSQGPGTSGSYEQYF

d_gene: -
v_gene: TRBV9
j_gene: TRBJ2-1
abundance: many
CDR3nt: TGTGCCAGCAACTCAGGGATGAATGAGCAGTTCTTC
CDR3aa: CASNSGMNEQFF

d_gene: TRBD1
v_gene: TRBV7-9
j_gene: TRBJ1-4
abundance: many
CDR3nt: TGTGCCAGCAGCCCAAGGGACAGTTCAGGTGAAAAACTGTTTTTT
CDR3aa: CASSPRDSSGEKLFF

d_gene: TRBD2
v_gene: TRBV7-9
j_gene: TRBJ2-1
abundance: many
CDR3nt: TGTGCCAGCCGCCAAGCGGGAGTTAGTGAGCAGTTCTTC
CDR3aa: CASRQAGVSEQFF

d_gene: -
v_gene: TRBV9
j_gene: TRBJ2-2
abundance: -
CDR3nt: TGTGCCAGCAGCGTAGCTGGCGGGAACACCGGGGAGCTGTTTTTT
CDR3aa: CASSVAGGNTGELFF

d_gene: TRBD2
v_gene: TRBV7-8
j_gene: TRBJ2-5
abundance: many
CDR3nt: TGTGCCAGCAGGGGGACTAGCGGGACGGAGACCCAGTACTTC
CDR3aa: CASRGTSGTETQYF

d_gene: TRBD2
v_gene: TRBV7-2
j_gene: TRBJ2-7
abundance: -
CDR3nt: TGTGCCAGCAGCTGTAGCGGGCCCACCTACGAGCAGTACTTC
CDR3aa: CASSCSGPTYEQYF

d_gene: -
v_gene: TRBV20-1
j_gene: TRBJ2-5
abundance: many
CDR3nt: TGCAGTGCTAGAGGGCGACGAGCTCCTGAGACCCAGTACTTC
CDR3aa: CSARGRRAPETQYF

d_gene: TRBD1
v_gene: TRBV20-1
j_gene: TRBJ2-1
abundance: -
CDR3nt: TGCAGTGCTAGGGGCCCGGGACAGGGTCTGGCCTACAATGAGCAGTTCTTC
CDR3aa: CSARGPGQGLAYNEQFF

d_gene: -
v_gene: TRBV4-1
j_gene: TRBJ2-7
abundance: -
CDR3nt: TGCGCCAGCAGCCAAGATCCGCAAGGGGGGAATGAGTACTTC
CDR3aa: CASSQDPQGGNEYF

d_gene: -
v_gene: TRBV7-2
j_gene: TRBJ2-7
abundance: many
CDR3nt: TGTGCCAGCAGCTTATTAGAGGGGCGCTACGAGCAGTACTTC
CDR3aa: CASSLLEGRYEQYF

d_gene: TRBD2
v_gene: TRBV6-1
j_gene: TRBJ2-5
abundance: -
CDR3nt: TGTGCCAGCAGTGAATTGATCGGCGGGGGCCAAGAGACCCAGTACTTC
CDR3aa: CASSELIGGGQETQYF

d_gene: -
v_gene: TRBV11-2
j_gene: TRBJ1-3
abundance: -
CDR3nt: TGTGCCAGCAGCCCTGCCGGGACGTTCGGAAACACCATATATTTT
CDR3aa: CASSPAGTFGNTIYF

d_gene: TRBD2
v_gene: TRBV20-1
j_gene: TRBJ2-1
abundance: many
CDR3nt: TGCAGTGCTAGAACTAGCGGGGGAAGGAATGAGCAGTTCTTC
CDR3aa: CSARTSGGRNEQFF

d_gene: -
v_gene: TRBV28
j_gene: TRBJ2-7
abundance: many
CDR3nt: TGTGCCAGCAGCGATGGGGGGGCAGATCGGCAGTACTTC
CDR3aa: CASSDGGADRQYF

d_gene: -
v_gene: TRBV4-3
j_gene: TRBJ2-1
abundance: many
CDR3nt: TGCGCCAGCAGCCAAGATTCTGTAGTGGGAGAGAATGAGCAGTTCTTC
CDR3aa: CASSQDSVVGENEQFF

d_gene: -
v_gene: TRBV5-1
j_gene: TRBJ2-6
abundance: -
CDR3nt: TGCGCCAGCAGCTTGACAGGATACCTCCTCTCTGGGGCCAACGTCCTGACTTTC
CDR3aa: CASSLTGYLLSGANVLTF

d_gene: -
v_gene: TRBV11-2
j_gene: TRBJ2-7
abundance: -
CDR3nt: TGTGCCAGCAGCGACTCCTGGGAAAGATACGAGCAGTACTTC
CDR3aa: CASSDSWERYEQYF

d_gene: TRBD2
v_gene: TRBV7-2
j_gene: TRBJ2-3
abundance: -
CDR3nt: TGTGCCAGCACTATTCTAGCGGGAGGGACAGATACGCAGTATTTT
CDR3aa: CASTILAGGTDTQYF

d_gene: -
v_gene: TRBV4-1
j_gene: TRBJ1-5
abundance: -
CDR3nt: TGCGCCAGCAGCCAAGATCCTGGGGGCGTCAGCCAGCCCCAGCATTTT
CDR3aa: CASSQDPGGVSQPQHF

d_gene: -
v_gene: TRBV6-1
j_gene: TRBJ2-1
abundance: -
CDR3nt: TGTGCCAGCCTCGGGGACGGCCGGTACAATGAGCAGTTCTTC
CDR3aa: CASLGDGRYNEQFF

d_gene: -
v_gene: TRBV12-3/TRBV12-4
j_gene: TRBJ2-4
abundance: many
CDR3nt: TGTGCCAGCAGTTTCGATCTGGCGGACATTCAGTACTTC
CDR3aa: CASSFDLADIQYF

d_gene: -
v_gene: TRBV24-1
j_gene: TRBJ1-5
abundance: many
CDR3nt: TGTGCCACCAGTGATTTATTGGGGCCGTCCCCAAGGGCCCAGCATTTT
CDR3aa: CATSDLLGPSPRAQHF

d_gene: -
v_gene: TRBV10-3
j_gene: TRBJ1-2
abundance: -
CDR3nt: TGTGCCATCAGTGAACGGACGACCTATGGCTACACCTTC
CDR3aa: CAISERTTYGYTF

d_gene: -
v_gene: TRBV27
j_gene: TRBJ1-5
abundance: many
CDR3nt: TGTGCCAGCAGTTTGGTGAGAGATCAGCCCCAGCATTTT
CDR3aa: CASSLVRDQPQHF

d_gene: -
v_gene: TRBV29-1
j_gene: TRBJ2-3
abundance: few
CDR3nt: TGCAGCGACCGACAGGGCACAGATACGCAGTATTTT
CDR3aa: CSDRQGTDTQYF

d_gene: -
v_gene: TRBV20-1
j_gene: TRBJ2-1
abundance: few
CDR3nt: TGCAGTGCTTCTATTAAGACAGGACTAACCTACAATGAGCAGTTCTTC
CDR3aa: CSASIKTGLTYNEQFF

d_gene: TRBD2
v_gene: TRBV10-2
j_gene: TRBJ2-1
abundance: many
CDR3nt: TGCGCCAGCCGGGGACTAGCGGGAGACAGCTCCTACAATGAGCAGTTCTTC
CDR3aa: CASRGLAGDSSYNEQFF

d_gene: -
v_gene: TRBV27
j_gene: TRBJ1-2
abundance: -
CDR3nt: TGTGCCAGCAGTTTTCTTCCGGGGGGACGCTATGGCTACACCTTC
CDR3aa: CASSFLPGGRYGYTF

d_gene: TRBD2
v_gene: TRBV30
j_gene: TRBJ2-1
abundance: few
CDR3nt: TGTGCCGGGATGGGACTAGCGGGGGTCAATGAGCAGTTCTTC
CDR3aa: CAGMGLAGVNEQFF

d_gene: TRBD2
v_gene: TRBV7-9
j_gene: TRBJ2-1
abundance: few
CDR3nt: TGTGCCAGCAGCAGACTAGCGGGAACATATGAGCAGTTCTTC
CDR3aa: CASSRLAGTYEQFF

d_gene: -
v_gene: TRBV19
j_gene: TRBJ2-1
abundance: many
CDR3nt: TGTGCCAGTAGTACCAAAACCTCCGGGACAAGGCTCGGTAATGAGCAGTTCTTC
CDR3aa: CASSTKTSGTRLGNEQFF

d_gene: TRBD2
v_gene: TRBV10-1
j_gene: TRBJ2-1
abundance: few
CDR3nt: TGCGCCAGCAGCGATAGCGGGAAGGTACCCTACAATGAGCAGTTCTTC
CDR3aa: CASSDSGKVPYNEQFF

d_gene: TRBD2
v_gene: TRBV4-1
j_gene: TRBJ2-1
abundance: -
CDR3nt: TGCGCCAGCAGCCGGTTCGGGCTAGCGGTCTCCTACAATGAGCAGTTCTTC
CDR3aa: CASSRFGLAVSYNEQFF

d_gene: TRBD2
v_gene: TRBV12-3/TRBV12-4
j_gene: TRBJ2-7
abundance: many
CDR3nt: TGTGCCAGCAAGCTAGCGGGAGGGCCGACCTACGAGCAGTACTTC
CDR3aa: CASKLAGGPTYEQYF

d_gene: -
v_gene: TRBV4-3
j_gene: TRBJ1-1
abundance: -
CDR3nt: TGCGCCAGCAGCCAATGGGCCACTGAAGCTTTCTTT
CDR3aa: CASSQWATEAFF

d_gene: -
v_gene: TRBV9
j_gene: TRBJ2-7
abundance: few
CDR3nt: TGTGCCAGCAGCCCAACAGGTTCGGCATATTACGAGCAGTACTTC
CDR3aa: CASSPTGSAYYEQYF

d_gene: -
v_gene: TRBV18
j_gene: TRBJ2-6
abundance: -
CDR3nt: TGTGCCAGCTCACCATTCCCCCCCAGGGAGGCGGCTGGGGCCAACGTCCTGACTTTC
CDR3aa: CASSPFPPREAAGANVLTF

d_gene: TRBD1
v_gene: TRBV3-1
j_gene: TRBJ1-1
abundance: -
CDR3nt: TGTGCCAGCAGCCCCCCGGTACAGGGGGTGACGAACACTGAAGCTTTCTTT
CDR3aa: CASSPPVQGVTNTEAFF

d_gene: TRBD2
v_gene: TRBV11-3
j_gene: TRBJ2-1
abundance: once
CDR3nt: TGTGCCAGCAGCTCCCGACTAGCGGAGAACAATGAGCAGTTCTTC
CDR3aa: CASSSRLAENNEQFF

d_gene: -
v_gene: TRBV13
j_gene: TRBJ2-5
abundance: -
CDR3nt: TGTGCCAGCAGCCATTCGGGGGCCGGGGCAGAGACCCAGTACTTC
CDR3aa: CASSHSGAGAETQYF

d_gene: -
v_gene: TRBV11-3
j_gene: TRBJ2-1
abundance: -
CDR3nt: TGTGCCAGCAGCTTAGGTGCTCTCCCGGAGCAGTTCTTC
CDR3aa: CASSLGALPEQFF

d_gene: TRBD2
v_gene: TRBV7-9
j_gene: TRBJ2-1
abundance: many
CDR3nt: TGTGCCAGCAGCACTCTGTGGACTAGCGGAACCTACAATGAGCAGTTCTTC
CDR3aa: CASSTLWTSGTYNEQFF

d_gene: -
v_gene: TRBV6-1
j_gene: TRBJ2-1
abundance: few
CDR3nt: TGTGCCAGCAGGGGCCGGGTATTCTACAATGAGCAGTTCTTC
CDR3aa: CASRGRVFYNEQFF

d_gene: -
v_gene: TRBV5-1
j_gene: TRBJ2-5
abundance: many
CDR3nt: TGCGCCAGCAGCTTGGGGTTTGAGACCCAGTACTTC
CDR3aa: CASSLGFETQYF

d_gene: -
v_gene: TRBV6-1
j_gene: TRBJ2-1
abundance: many
CDR3nt: TGTGCCAGCAGTCCAGGACCCTCCTACAATGAGCAGTTCTTC
CDR3aa: CASSPGPSYNEQFF